The clone carrying this TCR beta chain was observed at least ten times. Its antigen is not known. This sample was included in a study of identical twins. From germline, CDR1 is LGHDT and CDR2 YNNKEL (reference sequence). V was cut by 0 bases and J by 1 base, with 7 bases left in between. The CDR3 is 14 amino acids. Study-wide results and caveats: With abundant cord blood beta clonotypes, insertions were fewer; memory repertoires showed no such pattern.

TCRdb re-derived calls from the 5' RACE reads in MiXCR, one entry per CDR3 protein. The table shows about 570,000 distinct CDR3 sequences, with more than 9% occurring only once. The data were also submitted as part of a second study, on yellow fever vaccine responses in identical twins. This second study says: Vaccine T cell responses of twins reportedly seemed partly convergent and partly personalized.

The source is a woman in her late teens or twenties in good health. J is TRBJ2-7 and V is TRBV3-1, with D possibly being TRBD2 (5 bases). Material for sequencing was PBMCs. The CDR3 region is CASSQELVSYEQYF. CDR3 in DNA: TGTGCCAGCAGCCAAGAACTAGTGTCCTACGAGCAGTACTTC.